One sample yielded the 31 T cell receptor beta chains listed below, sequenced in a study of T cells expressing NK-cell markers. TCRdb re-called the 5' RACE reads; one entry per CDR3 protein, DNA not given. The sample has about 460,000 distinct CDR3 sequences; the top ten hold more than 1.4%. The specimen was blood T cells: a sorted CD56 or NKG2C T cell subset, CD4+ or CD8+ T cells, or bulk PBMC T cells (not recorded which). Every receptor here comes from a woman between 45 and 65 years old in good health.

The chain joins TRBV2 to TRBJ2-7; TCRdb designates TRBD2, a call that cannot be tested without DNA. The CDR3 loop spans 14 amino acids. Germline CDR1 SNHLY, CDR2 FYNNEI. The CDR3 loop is CASSGSGGDPEQYF.

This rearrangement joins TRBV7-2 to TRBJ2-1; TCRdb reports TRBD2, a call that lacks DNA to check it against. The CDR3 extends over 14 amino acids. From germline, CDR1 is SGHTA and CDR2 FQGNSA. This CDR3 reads CASSLELEFGEQFF.

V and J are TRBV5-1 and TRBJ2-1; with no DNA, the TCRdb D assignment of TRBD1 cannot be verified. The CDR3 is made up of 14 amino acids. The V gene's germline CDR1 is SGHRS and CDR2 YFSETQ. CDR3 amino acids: CASRRDLGVDEQFF. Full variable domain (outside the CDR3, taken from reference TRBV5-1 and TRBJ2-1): KAGVTQTPRYLIKTRGQQVTLSCSPISGHRSVSWYQQTPGQGLQFLFEYFSETQRNKGNFPGRFSGRQFSNSRSEMNVSTLELGDSALYLCASRRDLGVDEQFFGPGTRLTVL.

CDR3 region: CASSQGQVNTEAFF. This chain links TRBV5-1 with TRBJ1-1; the D call of TRBD1 rests on TCRdb alone, since no DNA is present to check it. Germline V gene sequence: CDR1 SGHRS, CDR2 YFSETQ. This CDR3 comprises 14 residues.

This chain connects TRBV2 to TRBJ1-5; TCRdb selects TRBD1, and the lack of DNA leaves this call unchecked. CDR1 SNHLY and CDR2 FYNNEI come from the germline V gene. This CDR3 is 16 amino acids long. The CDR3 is CASSEAQGVGNQPQHF. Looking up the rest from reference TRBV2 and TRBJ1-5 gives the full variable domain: EPEVTQTPSHQVTQMGQEVILRCVPISNHLYFYWYRQILGQKVEFLVSFYNNEISEKSEIFDDQFSVERPDGSNFTLKIRSTKLEDSAMYFCASSEAQGVGNQPQHFGDGTRLSIL.

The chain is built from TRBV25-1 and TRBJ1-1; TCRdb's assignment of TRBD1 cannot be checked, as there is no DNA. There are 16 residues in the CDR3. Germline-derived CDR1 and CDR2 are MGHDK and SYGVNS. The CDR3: CASRSPDRPIGAEAFF.

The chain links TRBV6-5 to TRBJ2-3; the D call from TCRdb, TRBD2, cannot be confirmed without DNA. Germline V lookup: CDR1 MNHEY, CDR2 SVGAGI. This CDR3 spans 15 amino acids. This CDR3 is CASTETSGNTDTQYF.

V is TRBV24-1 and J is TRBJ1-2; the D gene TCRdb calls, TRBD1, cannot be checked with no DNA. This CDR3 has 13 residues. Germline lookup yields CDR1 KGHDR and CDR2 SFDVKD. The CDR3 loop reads CATSAGRDYGYTF.

This CDR3 reads CASSISWQGDVYF. The chain uses TRBV19 and TRBJ2-3; TCRdb indicates TRBD1, and absent DNA this call remains unverified. This CDR3 region has 13 residues. Germline V CDR1 and CDR2: LNHDA, SQIVND (reference sequence).

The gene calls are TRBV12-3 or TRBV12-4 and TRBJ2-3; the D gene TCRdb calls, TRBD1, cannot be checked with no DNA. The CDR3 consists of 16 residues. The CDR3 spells CASSSPGTGSEDTQYF.

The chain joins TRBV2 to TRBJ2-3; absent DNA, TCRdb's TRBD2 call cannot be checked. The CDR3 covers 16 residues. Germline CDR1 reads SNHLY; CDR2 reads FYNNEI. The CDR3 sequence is CASGRLAGDGTDTQYF.

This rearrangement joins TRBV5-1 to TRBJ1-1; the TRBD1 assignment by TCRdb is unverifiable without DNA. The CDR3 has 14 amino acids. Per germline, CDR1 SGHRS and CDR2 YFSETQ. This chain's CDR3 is CASRRDSTNTEAFF.

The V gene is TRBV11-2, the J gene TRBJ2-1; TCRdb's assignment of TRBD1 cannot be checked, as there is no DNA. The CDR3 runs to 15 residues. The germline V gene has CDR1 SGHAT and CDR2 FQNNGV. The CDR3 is CASSLRGGLYNEQFF.

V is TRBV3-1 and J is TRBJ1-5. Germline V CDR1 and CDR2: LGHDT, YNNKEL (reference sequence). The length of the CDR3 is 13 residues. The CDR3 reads CASSQGGGKPQHF.

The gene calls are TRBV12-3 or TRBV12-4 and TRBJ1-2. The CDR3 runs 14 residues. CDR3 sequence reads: CASSPTGPNYGYTF.

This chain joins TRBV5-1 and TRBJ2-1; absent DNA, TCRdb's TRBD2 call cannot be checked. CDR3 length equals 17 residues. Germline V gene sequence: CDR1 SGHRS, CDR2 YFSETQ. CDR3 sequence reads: CASSLGSRLAGSNEQFF.

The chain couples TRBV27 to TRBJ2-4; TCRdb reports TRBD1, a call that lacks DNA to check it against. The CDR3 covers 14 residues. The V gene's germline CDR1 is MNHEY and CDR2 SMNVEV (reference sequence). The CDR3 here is CASSLRWGKNIQYF.

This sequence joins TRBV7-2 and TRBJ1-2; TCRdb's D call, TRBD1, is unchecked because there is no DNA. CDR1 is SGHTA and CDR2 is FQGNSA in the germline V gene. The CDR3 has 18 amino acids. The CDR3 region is CASSLVAGTGALNYGYTF.

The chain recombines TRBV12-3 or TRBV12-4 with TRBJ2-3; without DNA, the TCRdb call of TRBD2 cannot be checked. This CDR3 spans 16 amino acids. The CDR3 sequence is CASSPQTGRVTDTQYF.

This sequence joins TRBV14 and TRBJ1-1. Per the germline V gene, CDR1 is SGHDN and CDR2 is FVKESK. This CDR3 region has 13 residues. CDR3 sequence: CASSQVQWSEAFF. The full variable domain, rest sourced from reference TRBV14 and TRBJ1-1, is EAGVTQFPSHSVIEKGQTVTLRCDPISGHDNLYWYRRVMGKEIKFLLHFVKESKQDESGMPNNRFLAERTGGTYSTLKVQPAELEDSGVYFCASSQVQWSEAFFGQGTRLTVV.

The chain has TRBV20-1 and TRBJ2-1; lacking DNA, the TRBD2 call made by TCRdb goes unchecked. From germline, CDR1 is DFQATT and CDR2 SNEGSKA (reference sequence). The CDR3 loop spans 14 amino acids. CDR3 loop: CSATPGLAVNEQFF.

The CDR3 loop reads CSVTGQGSYNEQFF. The chain has TRBV29-1 and TRBJ2-1; TCRdb calls TRBD1, which cannot be checked without DNA. The CDR3 loop spans 14 amino acids. Germline loops: CDR1 SQVTM, CDR2 ANQGSEA.

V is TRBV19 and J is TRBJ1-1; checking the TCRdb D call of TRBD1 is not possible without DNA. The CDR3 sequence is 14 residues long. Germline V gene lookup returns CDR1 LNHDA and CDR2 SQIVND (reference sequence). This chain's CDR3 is CASRLDRPNTEAFF.

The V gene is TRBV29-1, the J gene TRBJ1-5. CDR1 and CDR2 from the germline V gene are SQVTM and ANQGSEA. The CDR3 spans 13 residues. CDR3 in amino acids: CSVGLGSNQPQHF.

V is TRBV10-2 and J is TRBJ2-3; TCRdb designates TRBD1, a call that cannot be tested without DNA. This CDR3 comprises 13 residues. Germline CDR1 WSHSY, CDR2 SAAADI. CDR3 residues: CASMPDNTDTQYF.

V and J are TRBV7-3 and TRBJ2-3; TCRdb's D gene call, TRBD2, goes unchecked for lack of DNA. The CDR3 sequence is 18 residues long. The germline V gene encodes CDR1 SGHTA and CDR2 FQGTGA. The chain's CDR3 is CASRPTSGSLSRTDTQYF.

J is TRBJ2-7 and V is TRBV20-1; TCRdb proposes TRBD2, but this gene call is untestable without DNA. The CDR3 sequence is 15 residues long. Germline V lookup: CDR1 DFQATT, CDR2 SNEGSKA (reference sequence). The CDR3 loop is CSAREGGRTLYEQYF.

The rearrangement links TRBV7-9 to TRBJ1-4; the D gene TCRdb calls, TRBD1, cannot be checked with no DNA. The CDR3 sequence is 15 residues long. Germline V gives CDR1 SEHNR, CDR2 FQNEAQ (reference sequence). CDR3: CASSSTGGINEKLFF.

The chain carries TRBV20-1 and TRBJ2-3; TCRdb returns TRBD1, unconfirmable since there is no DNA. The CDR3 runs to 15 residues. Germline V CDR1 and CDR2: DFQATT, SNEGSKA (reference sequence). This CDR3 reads CSANNRETSTDTQYF.

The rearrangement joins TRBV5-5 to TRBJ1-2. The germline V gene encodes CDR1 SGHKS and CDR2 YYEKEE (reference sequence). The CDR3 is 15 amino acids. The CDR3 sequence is CASSLGEGLNYGYTF.

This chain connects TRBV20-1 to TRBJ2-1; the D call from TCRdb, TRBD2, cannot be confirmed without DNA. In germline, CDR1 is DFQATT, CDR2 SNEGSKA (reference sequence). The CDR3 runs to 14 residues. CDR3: CSASGVGGGFEQFF.